The entry below gives a single T cell receptor (beta chain) sequence along with its context. Only in-frame clones appear in the TCRdb table, and some are missing; sequencing was by immunoSEQ multiplex PCR. Of 75,000 to 90,000 clones listed, approximately 91% are singletons. This record comes from a study of control samples from healthy donors and cancer patients. Germline CDR1 reads ENHRY; CDR2 reads SYGVKD. This CDR3 spans 14 amino acids. V shed 4 bases and J shed 4 bases, with 13 bases lying between them. The chain has TRBV10-3 and TRBJ1-1; a weak D match, TRBD1 (5 bases). This TCR was recovered from a woman aged 45-59 years with colorectal cancer. Sequencing used PBMCs. DNA of the CDR3: TGTGCCATCAGTGGGGGTTGGGGGGGCACTGAAGCTTTCTTT. This encodes CAISGGWGGTEAFF.